Reported below is one T cell receptor (beta chain). Clones were read by immunoSEQ multiplex PCR, and TCRdb kept only the in-frame ones, dropping some. The data hold about 160,000 clones, with about 92% observed a single time. During active infection, Seattle patients enrolled and were then monitored through disease. This sample stems from a study of blood T cell repertoires in COVID-19. This CDR3 has 15 amino acids. With V trimmed by 4 bases and J by 6 bases, 7 bases remained unmatched. Per germline, CDR1 SGHTA and CDR2 FQGNSA. This chain joins TRBV7-2 and TRBJ1-5; TRBD1 aligns across 9 bases. The sequenced material came from peripheral blood. This clonotype originated in a young man with COVID-19, enrolled during active disease. DNA of the CDR3: TGTGCCAGCAGCTCCACCGGGACAGGGAGTCAGCCCCAGCATTTT. Amino acids: CASSSTGTGSQPQHF.